The T cell receptor beta chain under discussion was sequenced for a study of T cell responses to AZD1222 COVID-19 vaccine. A note on this clone: Its antigen remains unidentified.

Produced via immunoSEQ multiplex PCR; TCRdb's table is partial and in-frame only. This table holds 95,000 to 150,000 clones, around nine tenths found once. The CDR3 covers 13 residues. The germline gives CDR1 ENHRY, CDR2 SYGVKD. Trimming pared 3 bases from V and 7 bases from J, leaving 7 bases between. Study-level results: Spike-specific TCRs gained breadth and depth after people received two AZD1222 doses. Donors, mostly white British, included more females; clonal diversity was possibly underestimated. Only a handful of AZD1222 recipients, more than 5 in all, had baseline seropositivity. Per reports, nearly half of all spike-specific TCRs target regions that are unmutated in variants.

The genes are TRBV10-3 and TRBJ1-6; D ambiguous. The sequencing here drew on peripheral blood, taken on day 0 of AZD1222 vaccination. This clonotype originated in an adult in good health. This chain's CDR3 is CAISDSINSPLHF. The CDR3 DNA reads TGTGCCATCAGTGATTCGATCAATTCACCCCTCCACTTT.